A single sample gave rise to the 11 T cell receptor beta chains below, sequenced in a study of cytomegalovirus exposure and HLA in healthy donors. The PCR made use of 60 Vbeta and 13 Jbeta primers. Some clones are missing from TCRdb's copy, which holds only in-frame ones; the method was immunoSEQ multiplex PCR. The data hold about 150,000 clones, with about 80% observed a single time. Sequencing input: PBMCs. The receptor source for this set is a man aged 30 to 45 in good health and CMV-seropositive.

V usage is TRBV28 and J usage is TRBJ2-3; 8 bases match TRBD2. J was trimmed by 1 base and V by 7 bases; bases with no gene match: 7. This CDR3 spans 15 amino acids. Germline values: CDR1 MDHEN, CDR2 SYDVKM. CDR3 region: CASTTGGSGTDTQYF. CDR3 in DNA: TGTGCCAGCACGACGGGGGGGTCTGGCACAGATACGCAGTATTTT.

This clone turned up a few times. The chain joins TRBV11-3 to TRBJ2-3, with D possibly TRBD1 on 6 matching bases. The CDR3 is 14 residues long. Trimming removed 5 bases from V and 2 bases from J, with 11 bases in between. Germline lookup yields CDR1 SGHNT and CDR2 YENEEA. The CDR3 reads CASSLRQDTDTQYF. The CDR3 DNA sequence: TGTGCCAGCAGCCTCCGACAGGACACAGATACGCAGTATTTT. Using reference TRBV11-3 and TRBJ2-3 for the parts outside the CDR3, the full variable domain is EAGVVQSPRYKIIEKKQPVAFWCNPISGHNTLYWYLQNLGQGPELLIRYENEEAVDDSQLPKDRFSAERLKGVDSTLKIQPAELGDSAVYLCASSLRQDTDTQYFGPGTRLTVL.

This clone has just a few counts. The chain joins TRBV9 to TRBJ2-5; D remains ambiguous. Trimming took off 4 bases at V and 5 bases at J, with 9 bases between the two ends. The CDR3 covers 12 residues. Per the germline V gene, CDR1 is SGDLS and CDR2 is YYNGEE. The CDR3: CASSPMEETQYF. Here the CDR3 DNA reads TGTGCCAGCAGCCCTATGGAGGAGACCCAGTACTTC.

This clone was counted a single time. The chain couples TRBV14 to TRBJ1-2, with 8 bases lining up with TRBD1. The germline CDR1 and CDR2 sequences are SGHDN and FVKESK. V shed 0 bases, J shed 6 bases, and the junction held 6 bases outside the gene matches. CDR3 length equals 15 residues. The CDR3 DNA reads TGTGCCAGCAGCCAAGATGCAGGGGGCGCAGATGGCTACACCTTC. It encodes CASSQDAGGADGYTF.

The V and J genes are TRBV9 and TRBJ1-4; D remains unclear. Looked up from germline, CDR1 is SGDLS and CDR2 is YYNGEE. CDR3 size: 13 residues. V gave up 4 bases and J gave up 6 bases, with 10 bases separating them. The chain's CDR3 is CASSPQPDEKLFF. CDR3 in DNA: TGTGCCAGCAGCCCTCAACCGGATGAAAAACTGTTTTTT.

This chain connects TRBV30 to TRBJ1-1; unclear D gene. This CDR3 is 17 amino acids long. Germline loops: CDR1 GTSNPN, CDR2 SVGIG (reference sequence). The V end lost 0 bases, the J end lost 0 bases, and 17 bases lay between the germline ends. The CDR3: CAWSVQRSQMMNTEAFF. CDR3 nucleotides: TGTGCCTGGAGTGTACAACGCTCACAGATGATGAACACTGAAGCTTTCTTT.

The chain joins TRBV5-1 to TRBJ2-7, with 8 bases fitting TRBD1. Germline V gene lookup returns CDR1 SGHRS and CDR2 YFSETQ. V shed 2 bases and J 2 bases; nucleotides not matched to a gene: 6. The CDR3 sequence is 15 residues long. CDR3 loop: CASSFGPGQAYEQYF. CDR3 DNA sequence: TGCGCCAGCAGCTTCGGACCGGGACAGGCCTACGAGCAGTACTTC.

This rearrangement joins TRBV2 to TRBJ2-5; no clear D gene. Germline V gives CDR1 SNHLY, CDR2 FYNNEI. Trimming stripped 5 bases from V and 5 bases from J, with 15 bases between. The CDR3 extends over 14 amino acids. The CDR3 DNA follows: TGTGCCAGCAGTTCTCCCACCCGGTGGGAGACCCAGTACTTC. Translating gives CASSSPTRWETQYF.

The J gene is TRBJ1-5, the V gene TRBV28; TRBD1 aligns across 8 bases. CDR3 length equals 14 residues. In germline, CDR1 is MDHEN, CDR2 SYDVKM. Trimming at V came to 2 bases and at J to 7 bases, leaving 4 bases not matched to a gene. CDR3 sequence reads: CASSLPGGWQPQHF. The CDR3 region has the DNA TGTGCCAGCAGTTTACCAGGGGGCTGGCAGCCCCAGCATTTT.

The chain has TRBV5-1 and TRBJ1-1; the D is unclear. Germline CDR1 SGHRS, CDR2 YFSETQ. V dropped 2 bases and J dropped 8 bases, with 13 bases sitting between them. This CDR3 has 13 amino acids. In DNA, the CDR3 is TGCGCCAGCAGCTTAATCTCGGGGAACGAAGCTTTCTTT. This translates into CASSLISGNEAFF. Full variable domain (missing parts from reference TRBV5-1 and TRBJ1-1): KAGVTQTPRYLIKTRGQQVTLSCSPISGHRSVSWYQQTPGQGLQFLFEYFSETQRNKGNFPGRFSGRQFSNSRSEMNVSTLELGDSALYLCASSLISGNEAFFGQGTRLTVV.

The rearrangement uses TRBV5-1 and TRBJ2-2; D uncertain. CDR1 and CDR2 (germline): SGHRS, YFSETQ. This CDR3 spans 14 amino acids. V lost 0 bases and J lost 5, with 8 bases in between. The CDR3 nucleotides are TGCGCCAGCAGCTTGGCGGGTGGTACCGGGGAGCTGTTTTTT. It translates to CASSLAGGTGELFF.